The table lists the clone carrying this T cell receptor (beta chain) with a few counts. This entry is derived from a study of tumor T cells in aggressive B-cell lymphoma. The germline V and J ends were trimmed by 5 bases and 7 bases, with 18 bases remaining between them. Germline V gives CDR1 LNHDA, CDR2 SQIVND (reference sequence). The CDR3 totals 15 residues. Sequencing was performed with immunoSEQ multiplex PCR; in TCRdb, only in-frame clones are kept and a portion is missing. The repertoire holds around 11,000 clones, with about 89% as singletons. The clonotype comes from an adult with diffuse large B cell lymphoma. Sequencing was carried out using tumor tissue. The V gene is TRBV19, the J gene TRBJ1-5, with D possibly being TRBD1 (6 bases). The CDR3 loop is CASSLLQGGGQPQHF. The CDR3 DNA follows: TGTGCCAGTAGTCTGTTACAGGGTGGAGGACAGCCCCAGCATTTT.